This TCR beta chain was sequenced in a study of blood T cell repertoires in COVID-19. Study-level information: From the United States, Italy and Spain came samples of acute and convalescent COVID-19. Nucleic acid was either cDNA or gDNA, and it came from T cells, B-cell-depleted T cells, or PBMCs.

In the study's own analysis: Estimation of nucleated cell counts was performed using reference gene primer amplification. Clones were read by immunoSEQ multiplex PCR, and TCRdb kept only the in-frame ones, dropping some. V and J calls and clone size follow that table, whereas D and trimming were derived from the DNA. Of more than 250,000 clones detected, roughly 87% appear once; the ten largest clones hold 1%. Per the germline V gene, CDR1 is MNHNY and CDR2 is SVGAGI (reference sequence). Deletions cut 5 bases from V and 8 bases from J, with 13 bases between. The CDR3 is 13 amino acids. The V and J genes are TRBV6-6 and TRBJ1-5, with D possibly being TRBD1 (6 bases). The source material was peripheral blood. This receptor was taken from a man between 45 and 60 years old with active or convalescent COVID-19. Written as DNA, the CDR3 is TGTGCCAGCAGTACTGGACAGCCCGAGCCCCAGCATTTT. Its protein is CASSTGQPEPQHF.